These 2 T cell receptor beta chains share one sample of origin, sequenced in a study of T cell responses to AZD1222 COVID-19 vaccine. TCRdb's table, derived via immunoSEQ multiplex PCR, lists solely in-frame clones and lacks some. This table has 90,000 to 120,000 clones, 80% to 95% appearing once. Sequencing was performed on peripheral blood, taken 28 days after the second AZD1222 dose. The receptors shown here come from an adult who received the AZD1222 COVID-19 vaccine.

J is TRBJ1-1 and V is TRBV6-5; TRBD1 matches 7 bases. The CDR3 is made up of 15 amino acids. The V gene end was trimmed by 6 bases and the J gene end by 1 base; junction bases not matched to a gene: 8. Germline values: CDR1 MNHEY, CDR2 SVGAGI. The CDR3: CASSLRGLGNTEAFF. The DNA of the CDR3 is TGTGCCAGCAGCCTAAGGGGGCTAGGGAACACTGAAGCTTTCTTT.

The chain recombines TRBV12-3 or TRBV12-4 with TRBJ2-7; 7 bases map to TRBD2. V was clipped by 1 base and J by 4 bases; unmatched bases: 1. The CDR3 contains 13 residues. In DNA form, the CDR3 reads TGTGCCAGCAGTTTAGGCGGGGGATACGAGCAGTACTTC. Amino acid sequence: CASSLGGGYEQYF.